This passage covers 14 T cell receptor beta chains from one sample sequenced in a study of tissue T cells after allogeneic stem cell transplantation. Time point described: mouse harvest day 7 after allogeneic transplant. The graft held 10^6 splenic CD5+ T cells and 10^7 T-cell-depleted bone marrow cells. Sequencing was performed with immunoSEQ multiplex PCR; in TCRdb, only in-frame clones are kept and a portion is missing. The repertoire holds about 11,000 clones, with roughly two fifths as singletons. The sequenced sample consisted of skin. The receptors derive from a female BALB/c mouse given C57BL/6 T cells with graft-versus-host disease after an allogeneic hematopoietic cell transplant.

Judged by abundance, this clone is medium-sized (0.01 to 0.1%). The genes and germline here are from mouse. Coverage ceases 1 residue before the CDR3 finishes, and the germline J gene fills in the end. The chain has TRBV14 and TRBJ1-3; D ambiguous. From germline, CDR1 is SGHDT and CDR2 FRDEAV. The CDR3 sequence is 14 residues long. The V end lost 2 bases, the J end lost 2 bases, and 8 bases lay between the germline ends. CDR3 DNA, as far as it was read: TGTGCCAGCAGTTTGATGGGAACTGGAAATACGCTCTAT. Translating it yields CASSLMGTGNTLY. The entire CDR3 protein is CASSLMGTGNTLYF.

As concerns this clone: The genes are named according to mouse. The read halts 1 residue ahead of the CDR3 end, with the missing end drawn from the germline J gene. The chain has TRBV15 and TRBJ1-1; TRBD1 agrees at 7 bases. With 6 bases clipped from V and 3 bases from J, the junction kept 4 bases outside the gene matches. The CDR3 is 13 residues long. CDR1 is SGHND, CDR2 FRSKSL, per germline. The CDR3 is CASRPTGYTEVFF. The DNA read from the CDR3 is TGTGCCAGCAGACCGACAGGGTACACAGAAGTCTTC.

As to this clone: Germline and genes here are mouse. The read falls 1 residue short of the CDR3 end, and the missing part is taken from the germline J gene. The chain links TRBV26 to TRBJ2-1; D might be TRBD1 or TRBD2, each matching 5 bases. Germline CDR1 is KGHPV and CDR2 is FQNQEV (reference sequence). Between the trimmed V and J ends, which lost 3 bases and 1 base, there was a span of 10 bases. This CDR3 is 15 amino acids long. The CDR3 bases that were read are TGTGCCAGCAGTCTCCCGGGACCCAACTATGCTGAGCAGTTC. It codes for CASSLPGPNYAEQF. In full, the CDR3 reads CASSLPGPNYAEQFF. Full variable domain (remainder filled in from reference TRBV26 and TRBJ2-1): NSKVIQTPRYLVKGQGQKAKMRCIPEKGHPVVFWYQQNKNNEFKFLINFQNQEVLQQIDMTEKRFSAECPSNSPCSLEIQSSEAGDSALYLCASSLPGPNYAEQFFGPGTRLTVL.

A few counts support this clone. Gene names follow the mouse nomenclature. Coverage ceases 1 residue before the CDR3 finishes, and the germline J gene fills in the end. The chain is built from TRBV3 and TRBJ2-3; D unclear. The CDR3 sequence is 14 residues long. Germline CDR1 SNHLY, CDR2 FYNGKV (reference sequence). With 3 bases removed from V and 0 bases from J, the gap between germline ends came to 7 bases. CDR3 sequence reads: CASSLRGSAETLYF. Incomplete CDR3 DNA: TGTGCCAGCAGCTTGCGAGGGAGTGCAGAAACGCTGTAT.

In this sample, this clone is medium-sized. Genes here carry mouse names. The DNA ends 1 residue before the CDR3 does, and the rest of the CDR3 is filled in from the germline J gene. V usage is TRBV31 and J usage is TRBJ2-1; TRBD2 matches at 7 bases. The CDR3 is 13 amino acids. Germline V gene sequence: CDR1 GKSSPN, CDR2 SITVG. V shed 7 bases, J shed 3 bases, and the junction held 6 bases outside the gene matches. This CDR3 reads CASNWGSYAEQFF. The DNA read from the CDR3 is TGTGCCTCCAACTGGGGTTCCTATGCTGAGCAGTTC.

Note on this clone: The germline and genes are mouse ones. The CDR3 region is CASSQGTFSYEQYF. The sequenced CDR3 bases are TGTGCCAGCAGCCAAGGGACTTTCTCCTATGAACAGTAC. V is TRBV2 and J is TRBJ2-7; possibly TRBD2 for D (5 bases). The read falls 1 residue short of the CDR3 end, and the missing part is taken from the germline J gene. Germline CDR1 LGHNA, CDR2 YSYQKL. The CDR3 is 14 amino acids. Trimming cost V 1 base and J 0 bases, with 7 bases left between them.

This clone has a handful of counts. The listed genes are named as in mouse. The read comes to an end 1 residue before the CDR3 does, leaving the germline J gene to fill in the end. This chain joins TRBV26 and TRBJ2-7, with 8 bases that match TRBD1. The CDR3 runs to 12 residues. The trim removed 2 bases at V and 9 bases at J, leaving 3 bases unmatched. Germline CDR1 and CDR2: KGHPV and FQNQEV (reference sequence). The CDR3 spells CASSLAGQGQYF. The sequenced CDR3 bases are TGTGCCAGCAGTCTGGCCGGACAGGGACAGTAC.

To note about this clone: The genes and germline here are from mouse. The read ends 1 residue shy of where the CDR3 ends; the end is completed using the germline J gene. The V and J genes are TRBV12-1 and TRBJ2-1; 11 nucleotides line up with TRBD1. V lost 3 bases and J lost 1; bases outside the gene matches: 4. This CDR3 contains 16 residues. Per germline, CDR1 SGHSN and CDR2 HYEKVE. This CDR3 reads CASSRDRGFNYAEQFF. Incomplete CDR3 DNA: TGTGCCAGCTCTAGGGACAGGGGGTTCAACTATGCTGAGCAGTTC. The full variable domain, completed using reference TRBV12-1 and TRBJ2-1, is DSGVVQSPRHIIKEKGGRSVLTCIPISGHSNVVWYQQTLGKELKFLIQHYEKVERDKGFLPSRFSVQQFDDYHSEMNMSALELEDSAMYFCASSRDRGFNYAEQFFGPGTRLTVL.

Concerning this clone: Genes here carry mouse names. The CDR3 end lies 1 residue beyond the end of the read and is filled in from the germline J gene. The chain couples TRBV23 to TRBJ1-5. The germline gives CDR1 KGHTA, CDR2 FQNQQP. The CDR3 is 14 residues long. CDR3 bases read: TGCTCCAGCAGCCGGAGGGCCGGCAACCAGGCTCCGCTT. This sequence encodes CSSSRRAGNQAPL. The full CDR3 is CSSSRRAGNQAPLF.

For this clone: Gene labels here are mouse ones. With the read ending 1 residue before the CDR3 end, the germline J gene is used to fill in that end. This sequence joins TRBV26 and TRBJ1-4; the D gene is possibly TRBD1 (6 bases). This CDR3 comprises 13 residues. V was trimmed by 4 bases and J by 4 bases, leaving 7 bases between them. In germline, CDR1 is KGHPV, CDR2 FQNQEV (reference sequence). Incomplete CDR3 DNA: TGTGCCAGCAGTCCGGGACACAACGAAAGATTATTT. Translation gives CASSPGHNERLF. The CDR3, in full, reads CASSPGHNERLFF.

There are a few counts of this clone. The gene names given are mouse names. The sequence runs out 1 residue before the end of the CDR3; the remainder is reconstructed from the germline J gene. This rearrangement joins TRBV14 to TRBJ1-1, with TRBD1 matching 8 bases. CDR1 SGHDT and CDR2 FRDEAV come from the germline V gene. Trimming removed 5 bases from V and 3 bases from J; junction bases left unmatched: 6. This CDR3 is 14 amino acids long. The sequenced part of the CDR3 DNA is TGTGCCAGCAGGCGGACAGGGAGGGACACAGAAGTCTTC. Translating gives CASRRTGRDTEVF. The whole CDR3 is CASRRTGRDTEVFF.

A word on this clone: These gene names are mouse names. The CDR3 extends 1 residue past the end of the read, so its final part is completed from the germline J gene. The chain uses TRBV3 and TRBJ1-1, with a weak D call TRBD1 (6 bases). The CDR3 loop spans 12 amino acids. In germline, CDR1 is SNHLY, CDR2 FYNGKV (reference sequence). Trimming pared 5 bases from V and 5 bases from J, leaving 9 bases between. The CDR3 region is CASSQQGTEVFF. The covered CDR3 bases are TGTGCCAGCAGCCAACAGGGAACAGAAGTCTTC.

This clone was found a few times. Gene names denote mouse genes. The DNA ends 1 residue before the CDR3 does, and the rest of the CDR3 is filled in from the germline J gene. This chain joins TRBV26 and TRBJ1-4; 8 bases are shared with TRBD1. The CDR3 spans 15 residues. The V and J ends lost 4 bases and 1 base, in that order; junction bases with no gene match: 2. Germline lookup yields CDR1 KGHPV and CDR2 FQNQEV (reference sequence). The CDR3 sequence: CASSPQGASNERLFF. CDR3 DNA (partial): TGTGCCAGCAGTCCTCAGGGGGCTTCCAACGAAAGATTATTT. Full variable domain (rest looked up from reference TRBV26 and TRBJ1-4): NSKVIQTPRYLVKGQGQKAKMRCIPEKGHPVVFWYQQNKNNEFKFLINFQNQEVLQQIDMTEKRFSAECPSNSPCSLEIQSSEAGDSALYLCASSPQGASNERLFFGHGTKLSVL.

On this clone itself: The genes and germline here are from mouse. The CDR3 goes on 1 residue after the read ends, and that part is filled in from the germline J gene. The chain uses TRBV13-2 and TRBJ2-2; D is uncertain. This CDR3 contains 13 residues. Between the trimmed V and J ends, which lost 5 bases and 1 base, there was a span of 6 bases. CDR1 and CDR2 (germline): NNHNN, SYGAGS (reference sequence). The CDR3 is CASGEKNTGQLYF. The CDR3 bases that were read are TGTGCCAGCGGAGAAAAAAACACCGGGCAGCTCTAC.